This is a list of T cell receptor beta chains from one sample in a study of technical replicates of blood from a few donors. Clones were read by immunoSEQ multiplex PCR, and TCRdb kept only the in-frame ones, dropping some. This sample has about 100,000 clones, with just over 95% found just once. Material: T cells isolated from PBMCs. The source is a human donor in good health. CDR3s include the opening cysteine and the closing phenylalanine or tryptophan. Each record gives: V gene, clone size, J gene, D gene, CDR3 protein, CDR3 DNA. D genes are given only for firm matches. Some rows mark clone size as missing; the rest say once, few, many or name a class of expanded clone.

v_call: TRBV5-6; clone_size: -; j_call: TRBJ2-7; d_call: TRBD2; cdr3_aa: CASSLGRGGLGYEQYF; cdr3_nt: TGTGCCAGCAGCTTGGGGCGGGGGGGCCTGGGCTACGAGCAGTACTTC
v_call: TRBV19; clone_size: -; j_call: TRBJ2-7; d_call: -; cdr3_aa: CASSYGTSTTFEQYF; cdr3_nt: TGTGCCAGTAGCTACGGGACATCGACGACATTCGAGCAGTACTTC
v_call: TRBV2; clone_size: -; j_call: TRBJ1-5; d_call: -; cdr3_aa: CASGFNQPQHF; cdr3_nt: TGTGCCAGTGGCTTCAATCAGCCCCAGCATTTT
v_call: TRBV27; clone_size: -; j_call: TRBJ2-2; d_call: -; cdr3_aa: CASSLIGYTGTGELFF; cdr3_nt: TGTGCCAGCAGTTTAATTGGGTATACAGGCACCGGGGAGCTGTTTTTT
v_call: TRBV29-1; clone_size: -; j_call: TRBJ2-2; d_call: TRBD2; cdr3_aa: CSLGGVIPGELFF; cdr3_nt: TGCAGCCTTGGGGGGGTGATTCCCGGGGAGCTGTTTTTT
v_call: TRBV28; clone_size: -; j_call: TRBJ2-5; d_call: -; cdr3_aa: CASTGQPQETQYF; cdr3_nt: TGTGCCAGCACCGGACAGCCCCAAGAGACCCAGTACTTC
v_call: TRBV2; clone_size: -; j_call: TRBJ1-2; d_call: -; cdr3_aa: CASRRQTNYGYTF; cdr3_nt: TGTGCCAGCAGGAGACAGACCAACTATGGCTACACCTTC
v_call: TRBV7-9; clone_size: -; j_call: TRBJ1-1; d_call: TRBD1; cdr3_aa: CASRIYRGEMNTEAFF; cdr3_nt: TGTGCCAGCAGGATTTACAGGGGGGAGATGAACACTGAAGCTTTCTTT
v_call: TRBV10-3; clone_size: once; j_call: TRBJ2-2; d_call: -; cdr3_aa: CAISERDKTGELFF; cdr3_nt: TGTGCCATCAGTGAGCGCGACAAGACCGGGGAGCTGTTTTTT
v_call: TRBV30; clone_size: once; j_call: TRBJ1-6; d_call: -; cdr3_aa: CAWSNNNSPLHF; cdr3_nt: TGTGCCTGGAGTAATAATAATTCACCCCTCCACTTT
v_call: TRBV18; clone_size: -; j_call: TRBJ2-3; d_call: -; cdr3_aa: CASSPQPRADTQYF; cdr3_nt: TGTGCCAGCTCACCACAGCCCAGGGCAGATACGCAGTATTTT
v_call: TRBV7-2; clone_size: -; j_call: TRBJ2-3; d_call: TRBD1; cdr3_aa: CASGRKSGTGRTDTQYF; cdr3_nt: TGTGCCAGCGGACGAAAATCCGGGACAGGGCGCACAGATACGCAGTATTTT
v_call: TRBV4-1; clone_size: -; j_call: TRBJ2-6; d_call: -; cdr3_aa: CASGHRSSGANVLTF; cdr3_nt: TGCGCCAGCGGACACAGGAGCTCTGGGGCCAACGTCCTGACTTTC
v_call: TRBV27; clone_size: once; j_call: TRBJ1-5; d_call: TRBD1; cdr3_aa: CASSRTGYGINQPQHF; cdr3_nt: TGTGCCAGCAGTCGGACAGGGTACGGGATAAATCAGCCCCAGCATTTT
v_call: TRBV2; clone_size: -; j_call: TRBJ1-1; d_call: -; cdr3_aa: CASTRGVSTEAFF; cdr3_nt: TGTGCCAGCACCCGGGGGGTGAGCACTGAAGCTTTCTTT
v_call: TRBV6-1; clone_size: -; j_call: TRBJ1-1; d_call: -; cdr3_aa: CASSASYYTEAFF; cdr3_nt: TGTGCCAGCAGCGCATCATACTACACTGAAGCTTTCTTT
v_call: TRBV6-4; clone_size: -; j_call: TRBJ2-1; d_call: TRBD1; cdr3_aa: CASSVVPGQSNNEQFF; cdr3_nt: TGTGCCAGCAGTGTTGTCCCGGGACAGAGTAACAATGAGCAGTTCTTC
v_call: TRBV9; clone_size: -; j_call: TRBJ1-2; d_call: TRBD1; cdr3_aa: CASSGDSRGYTF; cdr3_nt: TGTGCCAGCAGCGGGGACAGTCGGGGCTACACCTTC
v_call: TRBV5-1; clone_size: -; j_call: TRBJ2-5; d_call: TRBD2; cdr3_aa: CASSEISGAQETQYF; cdr3_nt: TGCGCCAGCAGCGAGATTAGCGGGGCCCAAGAGACCCAGTACTTC
v_call: TRBV19; clone_size: -; j_call: TRBJ1-6; d_call: -; cdr3_aa: CASSSREANSPLHF; cdr3_nt: TGTGCCAGTAGTAGCCGGGAGGCCAATTCACCCCTCCACTTT
v_call: TRBV7-6; clone_size: -; j_call: TRBJ2-3; d_call: TRBD2; cdr3_aa: CASSLRLAGGVDTQYF; cdr3_nt: TGTGCCAGCAGCTTACGACTAGCGGGAGGAGTAGATACGCAGTATTTT
v_call: TRBV19; clone_size: -; j_call: TRBJ1-1; d_call: -; cdr3_aa: CASSIQGSLNTEAFF; cdr3_nt: TGTGCCAGTAGTATACAGGGGTCCCTTAACACTGAAGCTTTCTTT
v_call: TRBV10-3; clone_size: -; j_call: TRBJ2-1; d_call: -; cdr3_aa: CAITRGSHNEQFF; cdr3_nt: TGTGCCATTACCCGGGGTAGCCACAATGAGCAGTTCTTC
v_call: TRBV7-9; clone_size: -; j_call: TRBJ1-2; d_call: TRBD1; cdr3_aa: CASSLGQGESYGYTF; cdr3_nt: TGTGCCAGCAGCTTGGGACAGGGTGAGAGCTATGGCTACACCTTC
v_call: TRBV11-3; clone_size: -; j_call: TRBJ2-7; d_call: TRBD1; cdr3_aa: CASSLDRRDEQYF; cdr3_nt: TGTGCCAGCAGCTTGGACAGGAGAGACGAGCAGTACTTC
v_call: TRBV19; clone_size: -; j_call: TRBJ1-1; d_call: TRBD1; cdr3_aa: CASSLSGNRGETEAFF; cdr3_nt: TGTGCCAGTAGTCTTAGCGGCAACAGGGGGGAGACTGAAGCTTTCTTT
v_call: TRBV14; clone_size: -; j_call: TRBJ2-3; d_call: -; cdr3_aa: CASSQQGSPTDTQYF; cdr3_nt: TGTGCCAGCAGCCAACAGGGGTCCCCCACAGATACGCAGTATTTT
v_call: TRBV14; clone_size: -; j_call: TRBJ1-1; d_call: -; cdr3_aa: CASSQAGGRTEAFF; cdr3_nt: TGTGCCAGCAGCCAAGCAGGAGGGAGAACTGAAGCTTTCTTT
v_call: TRBV7-2; clone_size: -; j_call: TRBJ2-7; d_call: TRBD1; cdr3_aa: CASNRDRREYEQYF; cdr3_nt: TGTGCCAGCAACCGGGACAGGAGGGAGTACGAGCAGTACTTC